The 30 T cell receptor beta chains in this list originate from one sample, sequenced in a study of T cells in localized non-small cell lung cancer. Generated by immunoSEQ multiplex PCR, the TCRdb table keeps only in-frame clones and is missing some. The table lists 60,000 to 75,000 clones, roughly 76% of them singletons, with roughly 5% in the top ten. The specimen was PBMCs, collected before any cancer treatment. The receptors come from a man aged 40 to 70 with stage II lung adenocarcinoma.

The CDR3 DNA is TGTGCCAGCAGCCGGGACTATTCCGAGGGTGAGCAGTTCTTC. This sequence encodes CASSRDYSEGEQFF. V usage is TRBV7-2 and J usage is TRBJ2-1, with TRBD2 matching over 7 bases. Germline CDR1 is SGHTA and CDR2 is FQGNSA. Trimming took 5 bases from V and 9 from J; bases not matched to a gene: 10. The CDR3 contains 14 residues.

The genes are TRBV6-5 and TRBJ2-1; a weak D match, TRBD1 (5 bases). V lost 6 bases, J lost 7 bases, and 16 bases lay in between. The CDR3 is 14 amino acids. Germline V gene data show CDR1 as MNHEY and CDR2 as SVGAGI. CDR3 loop: CASSRFRQRNEQFF. As DNA, the CDR3 is TGTGCCAGCAGCCGATTCAGACAGAGAAATGAGCAGTTCTTC.

This clone turned up a few times. The chain has TRBV11-2 and TRBJ2-7, with a weak D call TRBD2 (6 bases). The length of the CDR3 is 15 residues. V lost 6 bases and J 2 bases, leaving 17 bases between the germline ends. CDR1 is SGHAT, CDR2 FQNNGV, per germline. The CDR3 here is CASRGFGEAPYEQYF. The DNA for the CDR3 is TGTGCCAGCAGGGGGTTTGGGGAGGCCCCCTACGAGCAGTACTTC.

This chain uses TRBV19 with TRBJ2-7; 10 bases line up with TRBD1. The CDR3 covers 15 residues. Per germline, CDR1 LNHDA and CDR2 SQIVND (reference sequence). Trimming removed 6 bases from V and 1 base from J; junction bases left unmatched: 6. For the CDR3, the DNA is TGTGCCAGTAGAAAGGGACAGGGGATTTCCTACGAGCAGTACTTC. Residues: CASRKGQGISYEQYF.

J is TRBJ1-2 and V is TRBV6-1; the D is unclear. The germline gives CDR1 MNHNS, CDR2 SASEGT. The CDR3 covers 13 residues. V lost 7 bases and J lost 6, with 15 bases in between. For the CDR3, the DNA is TGTGCCAGCACCCAGCTGAGGGTCGATGGCTACACCTTC. Translated, it gives CASTQLRVDGYTF.

J is TRBJ1-3 and V is TRBV5-5; no reliable D call. The germline V gene encodes CDR1 SGHKS and CDR2 YYEKEE (reference sequence). CDR3 length equals 13 residues. V was cut by 0 bases and J by 4 bases, with 5 bases left in between. The CDR3 bases are TGTGCCAGCAGCTTGGCAGCCGGAAACACCATATATTTT. Translated: CASSLAAGNTIYF.

V gene TRBV5-6 combines with J gene TRBJ1-4; no clear D gene. The germline CDR1 and CDR2 sequences are SGHDT and YYEEEE. The CDR3 extends over 13 amino acids. V was clipped by 4 bases and J by 7 bases, with 11 bases between them. The CDR3 spells CASSPARGEKLFF. Written as DNA, the CDR3 is TGTGCCAGCAGCCCCGCGCGGGGTGAAAAACTGTTTTTT.

This chain connects TRBV11-3 to TRBJ1-1; D is uncertain. The V and J ends lost 3 bases and 4 bases respectively, with 18 bases between them. Per the germline V gene, CDR1 is SGHNT and CDR2 is YENEEA. The CDR3 totals 16 residues. This CDR3 is CASSFQSGGVFTEAFF. DNA of the CDR3: TGTGCCAGCAGCTTTCAATCAGGCGGGGTTTTCACTGAAGCTTTCTTT.

The gene calls are TRBV5-1 and TRBJ2-3; 13 bases are a match to TRBD2. Germline assignment: CDR1 SGHRS and CDR2 YFSETQ. The CDR3 runs 16 residues. V gave up 4 bases and J gave up 2 bases; unmatched junction bases: 4. The CDR3 DNA is TGCGCCAGCAGCGGGGGGACTAGCGGGAACACAGATACGCAGTATTTT. It is translated as CASSGGTSGNTDTQYF.

The V and J genes are TRBV6-1 and TRBJ2-1, with TRBD2 matching 10 bases. This CDR3 has 21 residues. After removal of 1 base from V and 1 base from J, the junction contained 16 bases not matched to a gene. CDR1 and CDR2 (germline): MNHNS, SASEGT. Here the CDR3 DNA reads TGTGCCAGCAGTGAAGGATTGGCTAGCGGGAGTTGGTTGCAGTCCTACAATGAGCAGTTCTTC. Amino acids: CASSEGLASGSWLQSYNEQFF.

The rearrangement links TRBV5-1 to TRBJ2-2, with D possibly being TRBD2 (6 bases). CDR3 length equals 16 residues. V gave up 0 bases and J gave up 4 bases, with 13 bases separating them. Germline loops: CDR1 SGHRS, CDR2 YFSETQ. CDR3 DNA: TGCGCCAGCAGCTTGGTGGTAGCCGGGGGCACCGGGGAGCTGTTTTTT. As protein: CASSLVVAGGTGELFF.

The chain carries TRBV19 and TRBJ1-4; the D gene is possibly TRBD1 (5 bases). The germline V gene has CDR1 LNHDA and CDR2 SQIVND (reference sequence). This CDR3 has 15 amino acids. Trimming stripped 5 bases from V and 0 bases from J, with 10 bases between. CDR3 residues: CASSSGDATNEKLFF. The CDR3 DNA sequence: TGTGCCAGTAGTTCGGGGGATGCAACTAATGAAAAACTGTTTTTT.

This clone was found a few times. V usage is TRBV10-1 and J usage is TRBJ2-2, with D possibly being TRBD2 (5 bases). Germline lookup yields CDR1 WNHNN and CDR2 SYGVQD (reference sequence). The V and J ends lost 2 bases and 0 bases respectively, with 31 bases between them. This CDR3 spans 23 amino acids. CDR3 sequence reads: CASSERMMTKEGSLHANTGELFF. CDR3 bases: TGCGCCAGCAGTGAGAGGATGATGACTAAAGAGGGCAGTTTACATGCGAACACCGGGGAGCTGTTTTTT.

The gene calls are TRBV2 and TRBJ1-2; possible D gene TRBD1, 5 bases. Trimming took off 9 bases at V and 3 bases at J, with 23 bases between the two ends. Per the germline V gene, CDR1 is SNHLY and CDR2 is FYNNEI. CDR3 length equals 16 residues. CDR3 amino acids: CARNYRDGRRDYGYTF. The CDR3 region has the DNA TGTGCCAGAAATTATCGGGACGGCCGACGTGACTATGGCTACACCTTC. Using reference TRBV2 and TRBJ1-2 for the parts outside the CDR3, the full variable domain is EPEVTQTPSHQVTQMGQEVILRCVPISNHLYFYWYRQILGQKVEFLVSFYNNEISEKSEIFDDQFSVERPDGSNFTLKIRSTKLEDSAMYFCARNYRDGRRDYGYTFGSGTRLTVV.

This clone was counted only a few times. The chain joins TRBV2 to TRBJ1-5, with 9 bases matching TRBD1. The CDR3 covers 15 residues. J gave up 2 bases and V 5 bases, and 4 bases lay outside the gene matches. Germline V lookup: CDR1 SNHLY, CDR2 FYNNEI. CDR3 coding DNA: TGTGCCAGCAGTACAGGGGGCCGTGGCAATCAGCCCCAGCATTTT. This sequence encodes CASSTGGRGNQPQHF.

The chain combines TRBV19 with TRBJ2-6; D ambiguous. The germline CDR1 and CDR2 sequences are LNHDA and SQIVND (reference sequence). V was clipped by 4 bases and J by 12 bases, with 13 bases between them. This CDR3 has 13 amino acids. Here the CDR3 reads CASSSILESVLTF. CDR3 nucleotide sequence: TGTGCCAGTAGTAGTATCCTAGAGAGCGTCCTGACTTTC.

The rearrangement links TRBV7-3 to TRBJ2-7; no definite D call. Trimming stripped 0 bases from V and 2 bases from J, with 11 bases between. The germline V gene encodes CDR1 SGHTA and CDR2 FQGTGA. This CDR3 has 15 amino acids. The CDR3: CASSLTPVQTYEQYF. The CDR3 bases are TGTGCCAGCAGCTTAACCCCTGTCCAGACCTACGAGCAGTACTTC.

The J gene is TRBJ1-4, the V gene TRBV4-3; 9 bases are a match to TRBD1. V gave up 0 bases and J gave up 5 bases; unmatched junction bases: 4. The CDR3 is 16 residues long. Germline-derived CDR1 and CDR2 are LGHNA and YSLEER. The CDR3 nucleotides read TGCGCCAGCAGCCAAGATAGGACAGGGGTGAATGAAAAACTGTTTTTT. This codes for CASSQDRTGVNEKLFF.

The rearrangement uses TRBV7-8 and TRBJ2-7; unclear D gene. The CDR3 extends over 13 amino acids. Germline CDR1 is SGHVS and CDR2 is FQNEAQ. The germline V and J ends were trimmed by 3 bases and 1 base, with 7 bases remaining between them. CDR3 protein: CASSFQESYEQYF. CDR3 sequence (DNA): TGTGCCAGCAGCTTCCAGGAATCCTACGAGCAGTACTTC.

This chain connects TRBV4-1 to TRBJ2-1; D might be TRBD2 (6 bases). Per the germline V gene, CDR1 is MGHRA and CDR2 is YSYEKL. CDR3 length equals 14 residues. V shed 3 bases and J shed 9 bases, with 15 bases lying between them. The CDR3 DNA reads as TGCGCCAGCAGCCATAGAGCTAGCGCTAGTGAGCAGTTCTTC. Translation gives CASSHRASASEQFF.

The chain carries TRBV5-1 and TRBJ2-1; 8 positions agree with TRBD1. The germline V gene encodes CDR1 SGHRS and CDR2 YFSETQ. The length of the CDR3 is 15 residues. Unmatched junction bases numbered 9, after V lost 6 bases and J lost 4 bases. CDR3 DNA: TGCGCCAGCACTATTGGGGGACAGGAATACAATGAGCAGTTCTTC. Protein sequence: CASTIGGQEYNEQFF.

The V and J genes are TRBV6-5 and TRBJ2-3; tentatively, D is TRBD1 (6 bases). The CDR3 extends over 15 amino acids. Germline V gene data show CDR1 as MNHEY and CDR2 as SVGAGI. V was shortened by 2 bases and J by 0 bases, with 9 bases between the two germline ends. The CDR3 DNA is TGTGCCAGCAGTTACGGGGGCCCTAGCACAGATACGCAGTATTTT. This translates into CASSYGGPSTDTQYF.

This chain links TRBV6-1 with TRBJ2-1; no clear D. V lost 2 bases to trimming and J lost 0 bases, with 8 bases between them. Per the germline V gene, CDR1 is MNHNS and CDR2 is SASEGT. The CDR3 loop spans 15 amino acids. The CDR3 bases are TGTGCCAGCAGTGAAAAAATAAGCTCCTACAATGAGCAGTTCTTC. Translation gives CASSEKISSYNEQFF.

The chain has TRBV30 and TRBJ2-1; maybe TRBD2 (5 bases). CDR1 and CDR2 from the germline V gene are GTSNPN and SVGIG (reference sequence). The CDR3 sequence is 14 residues long. The ends were cut back, 4 bases at V and 5 bases at J, with 15 bases in the middle. In DNA, the CDR3 is TGTGCCTGGACCCTCGTGGGAGACCACAATGAGCAGTTCTTC. Its translation: CAWTLVGDHNEQFF.

This clone showed up just a few times. The V and J genes are TRBV6-1 and TRBJ1-2; D is unclear. This CDR3 is built from 11 residues. The V end was cut by 0 bases, the J end by 8 bases, with 4 bases between. Germline assignment: CDR1 MNHNS and CDR2 SASEGT. The CDR3: CASSEALGYTF. The CDR3 bases are TGTGCCAGCAGTGAAGCGCTCGGCTACACCTTC.

The V and J genes are TRBV6-1 and TRBJ2-1, with TRBD2 identical over 7 bases. Germline V gene sequence: CDR1 MNHNS, CDR2 SASEGT. Trimming at V came to 6 bases and at J to 7 bases, leaving 12 bases not matched to a gene. CDR3 length: 15 amino acids. CDR3 nucleotide sequence: TGTGCCAGCAGCCTATCTTGGGGGGGAAAAAATGAGCAGTTCTTC. Its translation is CASSLSWGGKNEQFF.

DNA for the CDR3: TGTGCCTCGACTACAGGGGCCGACTACGAGCAGTACTTC. Amino acids: CASTTGADYEQYF. This sequence joins TRBV30 and TRBJ2-7; 7 nucleotides line up with TRBD1. After removal of 7 bases from V and 3 bases from J, the junction contained 9 bases not matched to a gene. CDR3 length: 13 residues. Germline CDR1 is GTSNPN and CDR2 is SVGIG (reference sequence).

This chain uses TRBV11-1 with TRBJ2-3; TRBD2 matches at 9 bases. Germline CDR1 and CDR2: SGHAT and FQDESV (reference sequence). Germline trimming cut 2 bases from V and 0 bases from J; bases unmatched to any gene: 3. The CDR3 spans 16 residues. CDR3 nucleotide sequence: TGTGCCAGCAGCTTAATAGCGGGGGCTAGCACAGATACGCAGTATTTT. Protein sequence: CASSLIAGASTDTQYF.

The gene calls are TRBV27 and TRBJ2-7; 7 bases fit TRBD2. The length of the CDR3 is 16 residues. Germline CDR1 reads MNHEY; CDR2 reads SMNVEV (reference sequence). Trimming removed 3 bases from V and 2 bases from J; junction bases left unmatched: 10. Here the CDR3 reads CASSFSSGTITYEQYF. CDR3 bases: TGTGCCAGCAGTTTTTCTTCCGGGACTATAACCTACGAGCAGTACTTC.

The genes are TRBV7-9 and TRBJ2-5; 7 nucleotides line up with TRBD1. The CDR3 spans 12 residues. Losses at the gene ends were 4 bases for V and 5 bases for J; bases not matched to a gene: 1. Per the germline V gene, CDR1 is SEHNR and CDR2 is FQNEAQ (reference sequence). The CDR3 coding sequence is TGTGCCAGCAGCTCAGGGGGTGAGACCCAGTACTTC. It is translated as CASSSGGETQYF.